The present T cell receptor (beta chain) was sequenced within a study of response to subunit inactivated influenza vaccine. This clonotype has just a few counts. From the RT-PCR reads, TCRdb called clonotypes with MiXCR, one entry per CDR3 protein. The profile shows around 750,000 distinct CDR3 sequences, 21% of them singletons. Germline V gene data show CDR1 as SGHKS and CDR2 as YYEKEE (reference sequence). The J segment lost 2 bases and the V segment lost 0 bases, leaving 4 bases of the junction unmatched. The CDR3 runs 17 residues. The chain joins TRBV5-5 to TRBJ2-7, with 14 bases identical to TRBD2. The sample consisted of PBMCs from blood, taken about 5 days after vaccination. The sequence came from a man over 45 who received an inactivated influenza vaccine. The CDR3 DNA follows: TGTGCCAGCAGCTTGGGACTAGCGGGAGGGCCTACCTACGAGCAGTACTTC. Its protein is CASSLGLAGGPTYEQYF.